The entry below describes one TCR beta chain. The table lists this clonotype with a few counts. The target of this receptor is not known. No clone much larger than this one lies a single base away; base qualities are absent. These data come from a study of CD8+CD57+ T cells in acquired aplastic anemia (dated by TCRdb to 2017 to 2018). Background on the whole study: Extracted DNA from sorted CD4+ and CD8+ cells averaged about 3.4 ug, ranging from roughly 0.2 to 30 ug. Healthy donor samples averaged roughly 9.9 million reads for CD4+ and fewer than 12 million for CD8+ cells. Results the study describes overall, beyond this receptor: About 28 CD8+ CDR3 sequences were found in both patients and controls but appeared to be highly expressed in patients and within the immunodominant clones of the patients. Between patients and healthy controls, no significant difference in CD8+ Simpson's diversity was found (P=0.060).

The CDR3 contains 15 residues, cysteine and phenylalanine counted. Of the read, only the CDR3 DNA is kept; its 45 bases are in frame from base 1. For CDR1 and CDR2, the germline V gene (reference sequence) lists LNHDA and SQIVND. The junction shows trimming of 2 bases on V and 2 bases on J, plus 10 bases between the germline ends. In this study, sorted CD4+ and CD8+ T cells from the blood of healthy subjects and of severe aplastic anemia patients had their TCR repertoires deep-sequenced. Ficoll-Paque density gradient centrifugation was used to isolate peripheral blood mononuclear cells. Before DNA extraction, CD4+ and CD8+ T cells were sorted by FACS or by magnetic beads. Genomic DNA was used as template for profiling of TCR beta VDJ combinations and CDR3 sequences. An Illumina HiSeq 2000 was used for TCR repertoire sequencing. The study's processing was this. Repertoires were assessed using TRBV/TRBJ rearrangement plots, CDR3 size and DJ length profiles, and Simpson's diversity index. Whichever DNA sequence was most abundant in the deep sequencing data was defined as the immunodominant clone. CDR3 amino acid sequences were checked for sharing across subjects and were also compared against the VDJdb database and published repertoires. TCRdb took the public reads, trimmed them with fastp at Q25, ran MiXCR for clone calling and kept in-frame beta chains. Merged by CDR3 protein, the rows form single entries marked with the most common genes and DNA. These V and J calls originate from TCRdb's pipeline instead of the authors' own analysis. Within this sample are some 190,000 distinct CDR3 sequences, with approximately 45% of them counted one time only. The ten largest clones take up under 3.5% of the sample.

The TCR comes from a human donor in good health. Specimen: sorted CD4+, CD8+, or CD8+CD57+ T cells (not recorded which) from PBMCs. The chain is made from TRBV19 and TRBJ2-1, with no confident D gene call. The CDR3: CASSITVTPYNEQFF. The nucleotide sequence is given as TGTGCCAGTAGTATAACCGTAACTCCCTACAATGAGCAGTTCTTC.